This TCR beta chain is drawn from a study of radiotherapy plus CTLA-4 blockade in lung cancer. Study outcomes and limitations: Radiotherapy was combined with ipilimumab, and tumor-derived TCR clones then expanded in blood. Reports state that early shifts in blood T cell clones, with interferon-beta, best predicted response.

Enrolled patients, whose metastatic non-small-cell lung cancer was chemo-refractory, received focal radiation plus CTLA-4 blockade with ipilimumab. With 3 bases clipped from V and 5 bases from J, the junction kept 2 bases outside the gene matches. From germline, CDR1 is SGHTA and CDR2 FQGTGA. The CDR3 length is 14 residues. This clone was observed once. What it recognizes is unknown. Profiled with immunoSEQ multiplex PCR; TCRdb holds only in-frame clones, not every one. This sample yields tens of thousands of clones, of which approximately 80% are seen a single time; about 2.2% belongs to the top ten.

The source was peripheral blood, collected from a patient treated with radiotherapy plus ipilimumab. The clonotype was recovered from a human donor with non-small cell lung cancer whose response to radiotherapy plus ipilimumab could not be evaluated. This chain uses TRBV7-3 with TRBJ2-2; 8 nucleotides align to TRBD1. The CDR3 is CASSLTGVTGELFF. The CDR3 nucleotides are TGTGCCAGCAGCTTGACAGGGGTTACCGGGGAGCTGTTTTTT.